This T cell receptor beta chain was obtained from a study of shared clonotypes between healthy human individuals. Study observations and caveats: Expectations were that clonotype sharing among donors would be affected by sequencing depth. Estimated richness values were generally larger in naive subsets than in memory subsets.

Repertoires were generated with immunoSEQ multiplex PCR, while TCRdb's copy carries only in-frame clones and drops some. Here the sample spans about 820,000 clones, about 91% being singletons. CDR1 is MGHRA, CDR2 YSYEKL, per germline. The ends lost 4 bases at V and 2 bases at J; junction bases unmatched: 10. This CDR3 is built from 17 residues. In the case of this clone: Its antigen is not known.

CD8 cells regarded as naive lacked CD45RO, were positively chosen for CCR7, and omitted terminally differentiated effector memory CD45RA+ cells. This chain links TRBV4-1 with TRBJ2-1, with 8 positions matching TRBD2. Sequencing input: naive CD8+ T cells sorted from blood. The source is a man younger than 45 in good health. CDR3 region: CASSPRDGRATYNEQFF. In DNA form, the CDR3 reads TGCGCCAGCAGCCCGAGGGACGGGAGGGCCACCTACAATGAGCAGTTCTTC.